Included here is one T cell receptor beta chain sequence, with context. Antigen: not known. The data were obtained in a study of shared clonotypes between healthy human individuals. Clones were sequenced by immunoSEQ multiplex PCR, and TCRdb holds only the in-frame ones, with some missing. The table lists over a million clones, roughly 95% of them singletons. All donors were Caucasian adults living in Nashville, Tennessee. It was into CD45RA+ naive and CD45RA-negative memory subsets that the CD4+ cells were split. Findings of the study overall: Naive CD4 clonotypes overlapped across a few donors at about 5.3%. Clonotype sharing among donors was expected to depend on sequencing depth.

Germline assignment: CDR1 SGHTA and CDR2 FQGNSA. Deletions cut 6 bases from V and 6 bases from J, with 24 bases between. The CDR3 length is 17 residues. This TCR came from a man aged 25 to 45 in good health. Material: naive CD4+ T cells sorted from blood. The subset denotes: CD45RA+ positively selected. The rearrangement links TRBV7-2 to TRBJ1-5; possibly TRBD1 for D (6 bases). This chain's CDR3 is CASSSGPATGLAQPQHF. CDR3 in DNA: TGTGCCAGCAGTTCGGGCCCCGCTACAGGGTTGGCTCAGCCCCAGCATTTT.